The T cell receptor (beta chain) under discussion was sequenced for a study of T-cell reconstitution after alpha-beta-depleted transplantation in children. Remarks on this clonotype: Its antigen is not known.

CDR3 length: 14 residues. Germline V gene data show CDR1 as SGHVS and CDR2 as FQNEAQ. V lost 3 bases and J 1 base, leaving 8 bases between the germline ends. Study-level points and caveats: Expanded graft clones, several hundred of them, were reportedly the source of alpha-beta T cells about two months after transplant.

Unique molecular identifiers tagged the TCRbeta library. MiXCR was run by TCRdb on the PCR reads, yielding one entry per CDR3 protein. The repertoire holds roughly 28,000 distinct CDR3 sequences, with 18% as singletons. The source of this sequence is a male patient between 2 and 9 years old who had a stem cell transplant for acute lymphoblastic leukemia, so the T cells may come from the graft donor. Sequences were derived from PBMCs, mostly from graft donor cells, sampled 60 days after TCRalphabeta/CD19-depleted stem cell transplant. V is TRBV7-8 and J is TRBJ2-3; D remains unclear. The CDR3 DNA reads TGTGCCAGCAGCTTTATTCCAGGCACAGATACGCAGTATTTT. Amino acids: CASSFIPGTDTQYF.